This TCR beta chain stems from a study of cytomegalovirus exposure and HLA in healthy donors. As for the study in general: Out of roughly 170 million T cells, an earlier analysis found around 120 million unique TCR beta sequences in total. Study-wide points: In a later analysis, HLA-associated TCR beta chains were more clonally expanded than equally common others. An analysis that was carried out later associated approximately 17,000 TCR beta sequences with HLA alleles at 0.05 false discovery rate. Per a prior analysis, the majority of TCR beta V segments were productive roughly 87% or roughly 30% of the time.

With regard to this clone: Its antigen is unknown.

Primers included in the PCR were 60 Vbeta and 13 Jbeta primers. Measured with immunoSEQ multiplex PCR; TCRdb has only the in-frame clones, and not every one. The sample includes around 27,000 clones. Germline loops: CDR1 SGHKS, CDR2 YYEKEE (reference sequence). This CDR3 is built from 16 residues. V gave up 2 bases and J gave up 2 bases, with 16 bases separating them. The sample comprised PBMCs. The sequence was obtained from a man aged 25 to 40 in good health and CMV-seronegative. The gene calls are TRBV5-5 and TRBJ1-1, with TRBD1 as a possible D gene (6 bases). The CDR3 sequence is CASSFGGGTRNTEAFF. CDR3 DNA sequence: TGTGCCAGCAGCTTCGGCGGGGGCACCAGAAACACTGAAGCTTTCTTT.